This TCR beta chain derives from a study of T-cell memory formation after mild COVID-19. On the study more broadly: TCR clusters mostly belonged to single donors.

Constant-segment primers served in 5'RACE that generated TCR alpha and TCR beta cDNA libraries bearing sample barcodes and UMIs. TCRdb used MiXCR to reprocess the 5' RACE reads, holding one entry per CDR3 protein. Here the sample spans fewer than 650,000 distinct CDR3 sequences, around 15% being singletons. Study-level results: Later expanders leaned CD4+, whereas day 15 to 85 contracting clones were balanced CD4/CD8.

This CDR3 contains 16 residues. Trimming left V 6 bases short and J 2 bases short, with 19 bases between. On this clonotype itself: Its target is unknown.

This chain uses TRBV12-3 or TRBV12-4 with TRBJ1-2; D is perhaps TRBD1 (5 bases). Material for sequencing was PBMCs or a T cell subset sorted from them (not recorded which). The TCR comes from an adult woman who had mild COVID-19 (a few samples of this study predate the infection). Cell type and time point are not known. DNA for the CDR3: TGTGCCAGCAGACCCGGGACCTCTCAGTGGAACTATGGCTACACCTTC. Amino acid sequence: CASRPGTSQWNYGYTF.